The entry below describes one TCR beta chain. TCRdb's table, derived via immunoSEQ multiplex PCR, lists solely in-frame clones and lacks some. This table has 250,000 to 300,000 clones, just over 85% appearing once. The data stem from a study of blood T cell repertoires in COVID-19. Sequencing input: PBMCs or T cells enriched from blood (not recorded which). This receptor was obtained from a man between 18 and 35 years old who had recovered from COVID-19.

In nucleotides, the CDR3 is TGTGCCAGCAGCTTGGGTTTTCCAGGCGAGATATCTAATAGCAATCAGCCCCAGCATTTT. Residues: CASSLGFPGEISNSNQPQHF. The chain carries TRBV5-8 and TRBJ1-5; D gene ambiguous. Per the germline V gene, CDR1 is SGHTS and CDR2 is YDEGEE. The CDR3 runs to 20 residues. V shed 0 bases and J shed 0 bases, with 22 bases lying between them.